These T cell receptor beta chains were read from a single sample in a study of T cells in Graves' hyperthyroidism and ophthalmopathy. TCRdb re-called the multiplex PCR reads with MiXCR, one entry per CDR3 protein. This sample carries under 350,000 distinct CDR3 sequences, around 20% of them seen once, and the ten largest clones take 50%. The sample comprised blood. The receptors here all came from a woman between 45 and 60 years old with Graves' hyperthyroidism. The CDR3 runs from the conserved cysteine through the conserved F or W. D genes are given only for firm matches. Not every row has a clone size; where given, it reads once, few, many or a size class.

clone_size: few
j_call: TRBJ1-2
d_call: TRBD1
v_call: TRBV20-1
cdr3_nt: TGCAGTGCTAGAGGGACTGGACAGGGGGCCTATGGCTACACCTTC
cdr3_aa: CSARGTGQGAYGYTF

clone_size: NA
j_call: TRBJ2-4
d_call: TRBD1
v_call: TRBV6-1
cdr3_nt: TGTGCCAGCAGTGAAAATGGACAGGGGATTTCGATTCAGTACTTC
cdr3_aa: CASSENGQGISIQYF

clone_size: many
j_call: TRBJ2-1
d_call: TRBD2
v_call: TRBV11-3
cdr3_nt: TGTGCCAGCAGCTTAGTTTCGGGTAGCGGGAGGGGATTCTCCTACAATGAGCAGTTCTTC
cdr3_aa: CASSLVSGSGRGFSYNEQFF

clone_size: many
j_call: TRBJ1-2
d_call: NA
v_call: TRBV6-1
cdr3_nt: TGTGCCAGCAGGACCGCTAGTTTCAGCTCCCAGAGACTTGCTAACTATGGCTACACCTTC
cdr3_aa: CASRTASFSSQRLANYGYTF

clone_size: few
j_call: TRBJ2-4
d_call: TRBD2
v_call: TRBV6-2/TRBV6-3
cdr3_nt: TGTGCCAGCAGATCCCCTAGCGGGAAAAACATTCAGTACTTC
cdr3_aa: CASRSPSGKNIQYF

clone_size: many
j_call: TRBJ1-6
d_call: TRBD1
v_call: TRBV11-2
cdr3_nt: TGTGCCAGCAGCCCAGGGGGCCATAATTCACCCCTCCACTTT
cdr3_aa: CASSPGGHNSPLHF

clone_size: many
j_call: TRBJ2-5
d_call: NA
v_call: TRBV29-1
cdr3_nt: TGCAGCGTTCGCAGCGGAGGCCAAGAGACCCAGTACTTC
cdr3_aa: CSVRSGGQETQYF

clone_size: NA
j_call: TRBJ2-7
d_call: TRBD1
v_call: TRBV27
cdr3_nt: TGTGCCAGCGGGACCGGGACAGCCGGTTCCTACGAGCAGTACTTC
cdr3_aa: CASGTGTAGSYEQYF

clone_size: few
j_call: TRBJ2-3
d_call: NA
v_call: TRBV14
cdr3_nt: TGTGCCAGCAGAAGAGGGGCGGATACGCAGTATTTT
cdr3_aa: CASRRGADTQYF

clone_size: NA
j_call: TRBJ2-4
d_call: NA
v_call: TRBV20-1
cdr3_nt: TGCAGTGCAAACCGGGATGATAAAAACATTCAGTACTTC
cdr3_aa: CSANRDDKNIQYF

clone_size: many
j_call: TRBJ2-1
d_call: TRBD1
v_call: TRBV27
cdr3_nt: TGTGCCAGCAGTTGGGACAGGGTCCTCAATGAGCAGTTCTTC
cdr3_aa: CASSWDRVLNEQFF

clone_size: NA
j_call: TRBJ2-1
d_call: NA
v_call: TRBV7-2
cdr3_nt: TGTGCCAGCAGCCCCCGCGGGGTTAGAAGCCATGAGCAGTTCTTC
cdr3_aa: CASSPRGVRSHEQFF

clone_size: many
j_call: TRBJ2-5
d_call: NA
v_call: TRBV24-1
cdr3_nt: TGTGCCACCAGTGATTTTGGGGGCCCCACATTCGAGGAGACCCAGTACTTC
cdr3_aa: CATSDFGGPTFEETQYF

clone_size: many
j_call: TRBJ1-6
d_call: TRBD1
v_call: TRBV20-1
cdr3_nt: TGCAGTGCTAGAGATGTCTACAGGGGTTGGAATTCACCCCTCCACTTT
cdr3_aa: CSARDVYRGWNSPLHF

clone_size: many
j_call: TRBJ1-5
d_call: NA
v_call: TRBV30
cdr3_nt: TGTGCCTGGAGTGTTCGGTCGAGCAATCAGCCCCAGCATTTT
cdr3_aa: CAWSVRSSNQPQHF

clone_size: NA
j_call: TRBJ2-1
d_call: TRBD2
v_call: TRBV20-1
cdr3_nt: TGCAGGGCGCCAGCTAGCGGACGAAACAATGAGCAGTTCTTC
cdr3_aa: CRAPASGRNNEQFF

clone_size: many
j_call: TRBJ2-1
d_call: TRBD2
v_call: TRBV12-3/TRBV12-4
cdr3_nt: TGTGCCAGCAGTTCATCTCCTAGCGGGAGGGCCCTTGAGCAGTTCTTC
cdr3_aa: CASSSSPSGRALEQFF

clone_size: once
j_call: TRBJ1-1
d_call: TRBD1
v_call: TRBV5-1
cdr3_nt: TGCGCCAGCAGAGGAGGGACAGTCGGCACTGAAGCTTTCTTT
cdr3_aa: CASRGGTVGTEAFF

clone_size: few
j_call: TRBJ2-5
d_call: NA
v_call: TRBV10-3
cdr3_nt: TGTGCCATCAGTGAGGTTCAGGACTTAAGGGAGACCCAGTACTTC
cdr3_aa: CAISEVQDLRETQYF

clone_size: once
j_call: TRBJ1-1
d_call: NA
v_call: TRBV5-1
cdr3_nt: TGCGCCAGCAGCTCGCAGGGAGGGGACACTGAAGCTTTCTTT
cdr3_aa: CASSSQGGDTEAFF

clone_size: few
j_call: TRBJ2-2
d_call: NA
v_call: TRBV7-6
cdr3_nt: TGTGCCAGCAGCTTAGTAGGGGCCAACACCGGGGAGCTGTTTTTT
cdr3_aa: CASSLVGANTGELFF

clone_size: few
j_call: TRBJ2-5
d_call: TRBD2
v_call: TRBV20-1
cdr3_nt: TGCAGTGCTAAAACTAGCGGGGCCCGCCAAGAGACCCAGTACTTC
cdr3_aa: CSAKTSGARQETQYF

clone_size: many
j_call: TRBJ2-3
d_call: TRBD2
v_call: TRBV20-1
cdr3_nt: TGCAGTGCTAGAGAGGCGGGGGGCAGGAGCACAGATACGCAGTATTTT
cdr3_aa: CSAREAGGRSTDTQYF

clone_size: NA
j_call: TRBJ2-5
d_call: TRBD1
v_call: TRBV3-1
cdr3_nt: TGTGCCAGCAGCCGCAACGGACAGGGGGTAGAGACCCAGTACTTC
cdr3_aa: CASSRNGQGVETQYF

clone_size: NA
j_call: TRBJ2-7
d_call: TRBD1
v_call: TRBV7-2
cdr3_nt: TGTGCCAGCGGATCACACAGGACAGGGGCCGAGCAGTACTTC
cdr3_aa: CASGSHRTGAEQYF

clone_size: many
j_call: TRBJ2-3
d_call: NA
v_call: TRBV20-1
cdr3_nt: TGCAGTGCTAGGGGTCTACATACCATCACAGATACGCAGTATTTT
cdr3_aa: CSARGLHTITDTQYF

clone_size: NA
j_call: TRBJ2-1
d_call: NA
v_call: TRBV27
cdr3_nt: TGTGCCAGCAAAGTCGGCAATGAGCAGTTCTTC
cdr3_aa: CASKVGNEQFF

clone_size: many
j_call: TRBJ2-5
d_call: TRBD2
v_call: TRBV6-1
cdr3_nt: TGTGCCAGCAGTGAAGTAGAGGGACTAGGTGAGACCCAGTACTTC
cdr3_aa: CASSEVEGLGETQYF

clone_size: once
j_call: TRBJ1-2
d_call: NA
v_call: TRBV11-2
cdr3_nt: TGTGCCAGCAGCCCCATAAGAACGCCTGGATATGGCTACACCTTC
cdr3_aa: CASSPIRTPGYGYTF

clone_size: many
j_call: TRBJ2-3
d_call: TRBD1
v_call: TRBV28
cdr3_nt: TGTGCCAGCAGTTTCGGGACAGAGAACACAGATACGCAGTATTTT
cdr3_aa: CASSFGTENTDTQYF

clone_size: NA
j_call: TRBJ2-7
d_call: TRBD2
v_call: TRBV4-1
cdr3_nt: TGCGCCAGCAGCCAAGAAATTACAGCGGGGGGCTCCTACGAGCAGTACTTC
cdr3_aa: CASSQEITAGGSYEQYF

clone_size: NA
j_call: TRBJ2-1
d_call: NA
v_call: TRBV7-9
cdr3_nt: TGTGCCAGCAGCTTCGGGATCCTCAATGAGCAGTTCTTC
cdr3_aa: CASSFGILNEQFF

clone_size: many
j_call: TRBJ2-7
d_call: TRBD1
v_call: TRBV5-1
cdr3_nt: TGCGCCAGCAGCTCAACCGGACAGGCCTACGAGCAGTACTTC
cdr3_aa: CASSSTGQAYEQYF

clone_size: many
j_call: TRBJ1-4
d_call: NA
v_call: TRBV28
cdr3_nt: TGTGCCAGCAGTCTAACGGGACTGCCTAATGAAAAACTGTTTTTT
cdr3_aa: CASSLTGLPNEKLFF

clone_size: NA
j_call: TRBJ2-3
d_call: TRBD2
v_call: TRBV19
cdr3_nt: TGTGCCAGTAGTTCACTAGCGGGGGGTCAAGATACGCAGTATTTT
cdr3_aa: CASSSLAGGQDTQYF

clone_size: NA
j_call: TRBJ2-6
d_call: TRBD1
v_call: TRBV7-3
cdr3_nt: TGTGCCAGCAGCTCCCGGGACAGACCCTTCTCTGGGGCCAACGTCCTGACTTTC
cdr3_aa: CASSSRDRPFSGANVLTF

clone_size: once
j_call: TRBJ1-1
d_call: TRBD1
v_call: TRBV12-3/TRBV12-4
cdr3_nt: TGTGCCAGCATTACGATTACAGGGGTGAACACTGAAGCTTTCTTT
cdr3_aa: CASITITGVNTEAFF

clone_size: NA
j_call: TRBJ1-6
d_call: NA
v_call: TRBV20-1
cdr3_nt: TGCAGTGCTAGATTCAGCTCCTATAATTCACCCCTCCACTTT
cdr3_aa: CSARFSSYNSPLHF

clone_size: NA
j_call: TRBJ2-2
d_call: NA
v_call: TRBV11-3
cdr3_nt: TGTGCCAGCAACCGTAATGGTAAAGGGCTGAACACCGGGGAGCTGTTTTTT
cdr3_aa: CASNRNGKGLNTGELFF

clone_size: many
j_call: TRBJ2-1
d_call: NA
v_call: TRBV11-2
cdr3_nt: TGTGCCAGCAGCCCTTTCCGGCAGGGCCGGATGGGATACAATGAGCAGTTCTTC
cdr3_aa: CASSPFRQGRMGYNEQFF

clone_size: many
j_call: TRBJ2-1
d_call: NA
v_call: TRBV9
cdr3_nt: TGTGCCAGCAGCGTGGCAGGTTGGAATGAGCAGTTCTTC
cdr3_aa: CASSVAGWNEQFF

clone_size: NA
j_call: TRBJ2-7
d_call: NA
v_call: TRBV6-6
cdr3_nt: TGTGCCAGCAGTTACGGTCTAGTTGCCTACGAGCAGTACTTC
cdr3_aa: CASSYGLVAYEQYF

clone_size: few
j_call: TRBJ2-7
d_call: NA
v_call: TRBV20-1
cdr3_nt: TGCAGTGCTCGCCGCGAGGGCTTCTACGAGCAGTACTTC
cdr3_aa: CSARREGFYEQYF

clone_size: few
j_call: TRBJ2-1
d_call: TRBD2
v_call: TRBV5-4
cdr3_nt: TGTGCCAGCAGCCCAACCTTACTAGCGGGGGAAAGATACAATGAGCAGTTCTTC
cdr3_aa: CASSPTLLAGERYNEQFF